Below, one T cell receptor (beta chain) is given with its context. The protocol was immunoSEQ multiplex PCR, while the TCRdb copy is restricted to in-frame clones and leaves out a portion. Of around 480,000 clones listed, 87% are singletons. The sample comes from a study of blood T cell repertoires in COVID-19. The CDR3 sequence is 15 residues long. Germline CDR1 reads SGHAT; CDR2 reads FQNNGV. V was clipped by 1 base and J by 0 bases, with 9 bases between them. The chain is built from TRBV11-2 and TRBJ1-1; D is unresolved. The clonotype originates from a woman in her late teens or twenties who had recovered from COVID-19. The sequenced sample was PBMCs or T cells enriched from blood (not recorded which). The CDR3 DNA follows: TGTGCCAGCAGCTTAGGGCAGATCATGAACACTGAAGCTTTCTTT. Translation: CASSLGQIMNTEAFF.